This TCR beta chain emerged from a study of Ad26.COV2.S vaccination and SARS-CoV-2 variants. V was clipped by 4 bases and J by 2 bases, with 18 bases between them. CDR1 MNHNS and CDR2 SASEGT come from the germline V gene. The CDR3 is 17 amino acids. Generated by immunoSEQ multiplex PCR, the TCRdb table keeps only in-frame clones and is missing some. The data show about 440,000 clones, with less than 95% seen just once and about 4.4% held by the top ten. The treatment was: around 19 received Ad26.COV2.S at low or high dose, single or two shots; five or six received placebo; per-sample allocation not given. The samples were gathered on day 63 after the first injection of vaccine or placebo.

This sequence joins TRBV6-1 and TRBJ1-5; D possibly corresponds to TRBD1 (5 bases). This clonotype originated in a person between 18 and 65 years old who received the Ad26.COV2.S COVID-19 vaccine or a placebo. The sample consisted of peripheral blood, taken in a trial of Ad26.COV2.S vaccine versus placebo. Written as DNA, the CDR3 is TGTGCCAGCAGTGTACGGGACGCTCAGATGGGCAATCAGCCCCAGCATTTT. Its translation: CASSVRDAQMGNQPQHF.